This T cell receptor beta chain was profiled in a study of T-cell memory formation after mild COVID-19. Looking at the study overall: TCR clustering was largely donor specific.

Study-wide points: Contracting CD8+ clones were enriched in EMRA, CD4+ mainly in CM and EM. There were some responding clones in pre-infection memory, which suggested that cross-reactive memory had joined.

The CDR3 is made up of 14 amino acids. V lost 6 bases to trimming and J lost 2 bases, with 16 bases between them. Germline assignment: CDR1 DFQATT and CDR2 SNEGSKA (reference sequence). The 5'RACE method, run with constant-segment primers, produced TCR alpha and TCR beta cDNA libraries (carrying sample barcodes and UMIs). Using its own MiXCR run on the 5' RACE reads, TCRdb lists one record per CDR3 protein. The table lists a few hundred thousand distinct CDR3 sequences, about 15% of them singletons. Remarks on this clonotype: Its cognate antigen is unknown.

This TCR was recovered from a man between 18 and 35 years old who had mild COVID-19 (a few samples of this study predate the infection). Cell type and time point are not known. This chain links TRBV20-1 with TRBJ2-5; D is unclear. The sample was PBMCs or a T cell subset sorted from them (not recorded which). The CDR3 DNA is TGCAGTGCCCGTTGGATGAGTACGCAAGAGACCCAGTACTTC. It translates to CSARWMSTQETQYF.